These 21 T cell receptor beta chains were sequenced from one sample in a study of control samples from healthy donors and cancer patients (dated by TCRdb to 2018 to 2021). Library preparation employed the immunoSEQ multiplex PCR assay. TCRdb re-hosts the immuneACCESS table, in-frame sequences only. Its copies lack some clones; in the studies checked, an unresolved V gene accounts for under half of them, and the cause for the rest is not known. This sample gives around 170,000 clones in total; roughly 88% of them show up just once. The ten largest clones represent 4.9% of the sample. The material sequenced was blood. Source of these receptors: a woman in her twenties or thirties in good health.

This chain joins TRBV28 and TRBJ1-6; D call uncertain. CDR1 MDHEN and CDR2 SYDVKM come from the germline V gene. V was cut by 4 bases and J by 9 bases, with 13 bases left in between. The CDR3 is made up of 14 amino acids. The CDR3 loop is CASSSGVVLSPLHF. The CDR3 region has the DNA TGTGCCAGCAGTTCCGGGGTTGTCCTTTCACCCCTCCACTTT.

The chain uses TRBV7-2 and TRBJ1-3; D unclear. Germline V CDR1 and CDR2: SGHTA, FQGNSA. V dropped 2 bases and J dropped 8 bases, with 4 bases sitting between them. This CDR3 spans 11 amino acids. In DNA form, the CDR3 reads TGTGCCAGCAGCTTACTGGACACCATATATTTT. Residues: CASSLLDTIYF.

This clone has just one count. This rearrangement joins TRBV5-6 to TRBJ2-1; 14 bases are a match to TRBD2. CDR1 is SGHDT and CDR2 is YYEEEE in the germline V gene. The CDR3 extends over 15 amino acids. The junction had 4 bases not matched to a gene; V was cut back by 5 bases and J by 6 bases. CDR3 nucleotides: TGTGCCAGCAGACCGACTAGCGGGAGGGCCAATGAGCAGTTCTTC. Its translation: CASRPTSGRANEQFF.

The chain links TRBV25-1 to TRBJ2-5; D might be TRBD1 or TRBD2, each matching 5 bases. CDR1 and CDR2 (germline): MGHDK, SYGVNS. V dropped 5 bases and J dropped 8 bases, with 12 bases sitting between them. This CDR3 has 12 amino acids. The CDR3 DNA is TGTGCCAGCAGTCAAGAGGGGACCACCCAGTACTTC. Translating gives CASSQEGTTQYF.

The rearrangement links TRBV19 to TRBJ1-1, with a weak D call TRBD1 (5 bases). CDR1 is LNHDA, CDR2 SQIVND, per germline (reference sequence). Deletions cut 3 bases from V and 0 bases from J, with 14 bases between. This CDR3 is built from 16 residues. The CDR3 nucleotides read TGTGCCAGTAGTATGGGGCGGCAGGCGGTGAACACTGAAGCTTTCTTT. Protein: CASSMGRQAVNTEAFF.

As for this clone: Other DNA sequences of this sample code for an identical CDR3. The gene calls are TRBV5-1 and TRBJ2-3; possible D gene TRBD1, 5 bases. Germline V gives CDR1 SGHRS, CDR2 YFSETQ. CDR3 length equals 14 residues. The V and J ends lost 0 bases and 3 bases respectively, with 8 bases between them. The CDR3, as DNA: TGCGCCAGCAGCTTGGTGGGGCGGACAGATACGCAGTATTTT. Translation gives CASSLVGRTDTQYF.

The V and J genes are TRBV19 and TRBJ1-1, with D maybe TRBD1 (6 bases). Between the trimmed V and J ends, which lost 5 bases and 1 base, there was a span of 14 bases. The CDR3 is made up of 15 amino acids. Germline lookup yields CDR1 LNHDA and CDR2 SQIVND (reference sequence). CDR3 residues: CASSSTPGQNTEAFF. CDR3 nucleotides: TGTGCCAGTAGTTCTACTCCGGGACAGAACACTGAAGCTTTCTTT.

The V and J genes are TRBV7-8 and TRBJ1-1; D unclear. V was pared by 5 bases and J by 4 bases, with 8 bases between. This CDR3 contains 12 residues. Per the germline V gene, CDR1 is SGHVS and CDR2 is FQNEAQ. This CDR3 reads CASSPAVTEAFF. The CDR3 nucleotides read TGTGCCAGCAGCCCCGCGGTCACTGAAGCTTTCTTT.

V and J are TRBV6-2 or TRBV6-3 and TRBJ2-3; no clear D. V was cut by 2 bases and J by 0 bases, with 12 bases left in between. CDR3 size: 16 residues. Per germline, CDR1 MNHEY and CDR2 SVGEGT. CDR3 coding DNA: TGTGCCAGCAGTTACGATCGGGCCGGTAGCACAGATACGCAGTATTTT. Protein product: CASSYDRAGSTDTQYF.

V is TRBV19 and J is TRBJ2-1; D possibly corresponds to TRBD2 (6 bases). V gave up 3 bases and J gave up 7 bases, with 22 bases separating them. Germline CDR1 reads LNHDA; CDR2 reads SQIVND (reference sequence). This CDR3 region has 17 residues. The CDR3 loop is CASSISRLVGVGNEQFF. CDR3 in DNA: TGTGCCAGTAGTATTTCCCGACTAGTAGGGGTTGGGAATGAGCAGTTCTTC.

V gene TRBV9 combines with J gene TRBJ1-1; TRBD1 aligns across 9 bases. This CDR3 contains 14 residues. Germline trimming cut 0 bases from V and 7 bases from J; bases unmatched to any gene: 4. Germline assignment: CDR1 SGDLS and CDR2 YYNGEE. CDR3 protein: CASSVARGQGEAFF. In DNA form, the CDR3 reads TGTGCCAGCAGCGTAGCTAGGGGACAGGGTGAAGCTTTCTTT.

V gene TRBV15 combines with J gene TRBJ2-3, with TRBD1 matching 8 bases. The ends lost 2 bases at V and 3 bases at J; junction bases unmatched: 4. The CDR3 is 15 amino acids. The V gene's germline CDR1 is LNHNV and CDR2 YYDKDF (reference sequence). CDR3 nucleotides: TGTGCCACCAGCAGAACAGGGGGTGGTACAGATACGCAGTATTTT. Amino acid sequence: CATSRTGGGTDTQYF.

This rearrangement joins TRBV12-3 or TRBV12-4 to TRBJ1-2; D is unresolved. V lost 1 base, J lost 8 bases, and 8 bases lay in between. The CDR3 consists of 12 residues. CDR3: CASSLEQRGYTF. The DNA of the CDR3 is TGTGCCAGCAGTTTAGAGCAGAGGGGCTACACCTTC.

The chain couples TRBV24-1 to TRBJ1-2; no clear D gene. This CDR3 has 12 residues. Trimming shortened V by 1 base and J by 6 bases, and 5 bases separated the two germline ends. The germline CDR1 and CDR2 sequences are KGHDR and SFDVKD. CDR3 coding DNA: TGTGCCACCAGTGATTTCCAGGATGGCTACACCTTC. Translation gives CATSDFQDGYTF.

This clone appeared a few times. Other DNA sequences in the same sample also yield this CDR3. V gene TRBV5-6 combines with J gene TRBJ2-2; 8 nucleotides agree with TRBD1. V shed 4 bases, J shed 5 bases, and the junction held 7 bases outside the gene matches. The CDR3 length is 15 residues. Germline CDR1 and CDR2: SGHDT and YYEEEE. The CDR3 DNA reads TGTGCCAGCAGCCGGAGGACAGGGAGGACCGGGGAGCTGTTTTTT. Its translation: CASSRRTGRTGELFF.

The chain is built from TRBV5-1 and TRBJ1-1, with TRBD1 as a possible D gene (5 bases). CDR3 length: 13 amino acids. The V and J ends lost 3 bases and 2 bases respectively, with 8 bases between them. Germline V gene sequence: CDR1 SGHRS, CDR2 YFSETQ. CDR3 amino acids: CASSWDGNTEAFF. The CDR3 region has the DNA TGCGCCAGCAGCTGGGACGGAAACACTGAAGCTTTCTTT. Using reference TRBV5-1 and TRBJ1-1 for the parts outside the CDR3, the full variable domain is KAGVTQTPRYLIKTRGQQVTLSCSPISGHRSVSWYQQTPGQGLQFLFEYFSETQRNKGNFPGRFSGRQFSNSRSEMNVSTLELGDSALYLCASSWDGNTEAFFGQGTRLTVV.

This rearrangement joins TRBV3-1 (or the pseudogene TRBV3-2) to TRBJ2-3; no clear D gene. CDR1 and CDR2 (germline): LGHDT, YNNKEL (reference sequence). Trimming took 1 base from V and 2 from J, leaving 4 bases between them. The CDR3 sequence is 13 residues long. CDR3 sequence (DNA): TGTGCCAGCAGCCAAGTTTTCACAGATACGCAGTATTTT. As protein: CASSQVFTDTQYF.

This clone occurred a few times. The gene calls are TRBV7-9 and TRBJ1-1, with D hard to call. Germline V gives CDR1 SEHNR, CDR2 FQNEAQ (reference sequence). The CDR3 has 13 amino acids. Between the trimmed V and J ends, which lost 5 bases and 2 bases, there was a span of 9 bases. As DNA, the CDR3 is TGTGCCAGCAGCAACCGGGCCAACACTGAAGCTTTCTTT. Translated, it gives CASSNRANTEAFF.

The rearrangement uses TRBV27 and TRBJ1-1, with D unclear. CDR1 is MNHEY and CDR2 is SMNVEV in the germline V gene (reference sequence). Trimming shortened V by 0 bases and J by 2 bases, and 10 bases separated the two germline ends. This CDR3 region has 15 residues. The CDR3 spells CASSLSPRGNTEAFF. DNA of the CDR3: TGTGCCAGCAGTTTATCCCCCCGAGGCAACACTGAAGCTTTCTTT.

V and J are TRBV27 and TRBJ1-2; D possibly corresponds to TRBD1 (5 bases). V was shortened by 8 bases and J by 5 bases, with 18 bases between the two germline ends. Germline V gene sequence: CDR1 MNHEY, CDR2 SMNVEV (reference sequence). The CDR3 spans 14 residues. CDR3 in DNA: TGTGCCAGCGGGTCATGGGGGAGGGCATATGGCTACACCTTC. Translating gives CASGSWGRAYGYTF.

This chain joins TRBV7-9 and TRBJ1-1; D gene uncertain. V lost 2 bases and J lost 9, with 10 bases in between. Germline CDR1 reads SEHNR; CDR2 reads FQNEAQ (reference sequence). CDR3 length: 12 residues. CDR3 nucleotides: TGTGCCAGCAGCTTATTGGGGAAGAAAGCTTTCTTT. This sequence encodes CASSLLGKKAFF.